This T cell receptor beta chain comes out of a study of T cell responses to AZD1222 COVID-19 vaccine. General study findings and limits: There were vaccine-associated CD4 TCRs across spike, dominant at 160-218 and 743-854. Compared with day 0, the breadth and depth of the Spike-specific TCR repertoire rose significantly after two doses of AZD1222. White British people made up most donors, females outnumbered males, and clonal diversity was possibly underestimated.

Here immunoSEQ multiplex PCR was the method, and the copy in TCRdb shows in-frame clones only, minus some. This table has some 74,000 clones, over 75% appearing once. V was clipped by 3 bases and J by 4 bases, with 10 bases between them. CDR3 length: 13 residues. Looked up from germline, CDR1 is SNHLY and CDR2 is FYNNEI. On this clone itself: Its antigen is still unknown.

V gene TRBV2 combines with J gene TRBJ2-7, with D uncertain. The input for sequencing was peripheral blood, taken on day 0 of AZD1222 vaccination. The source is an adult in good health. DNA of the CDR3: TGTGCCAGCAGTGAGCCCTTCCGATACGAGCAGTACTTC. Translated, it gives CASSEPFRYEQYF.